This T cell receptor beta chain was recovered during a study of T cells after yellow fever vaccination. Study outcomes and limitations: Booster sampling recovered most clones from primary vaccination (under 97% CD4, 88% CD8).

In its sample, this clonotype was seen a few times. The antigen is not known. V lost 5 bases, J lost 5 bases, and 10 bases lay in between. From germline, CDR1 is SGHTA and CDR2 FQGNSA. There are 13 residues in the CDR3. TCRdb processed the 5' RACE reads anew with MiXCR; each CDR3 protein has one entry. The sample records 400,000 to 450,000 distinct CDR3 sequences, around 19% being singletons. The chain is built from TRBV7-2 and TRBJ2-1; D uncertain. The source of this sequence is a man aged 18 to 29 who received the YFV17D yellow fever vaccine. Sequencing was performed on PBMCs, taken before the yellow fever booster vaccination. Here the CDR3 reads CASSRIGHNEQFF. CDR3 nucleotide sequence: TGTGCCAGCAGCCGAATTGGTCACAATGAGCAGTTCTTC.